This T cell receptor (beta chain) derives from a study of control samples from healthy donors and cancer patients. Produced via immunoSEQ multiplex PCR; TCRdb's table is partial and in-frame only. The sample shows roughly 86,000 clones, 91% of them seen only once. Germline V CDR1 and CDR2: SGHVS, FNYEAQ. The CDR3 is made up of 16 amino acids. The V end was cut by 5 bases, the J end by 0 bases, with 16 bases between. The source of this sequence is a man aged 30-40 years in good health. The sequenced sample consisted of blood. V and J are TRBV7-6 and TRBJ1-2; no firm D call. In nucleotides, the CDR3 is TGTGCCAGCAGCCGTTGGACGGGCAACTCTAACTATGGCTACACCTTC. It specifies CASSRWTGNSNYGYTF.